These 21 T cell receptor beta chains originate from one sample sequenced in a study of blood T cells in healthy people across ages (dated by TCRdb to the mid-2010s). Library creation used 5' RACE. The sample was run on an Illumina HiSeq 2500. A second 7 to 11 cycle PCR used a sample-barcoded 5' primer and a J-beta primer mix. TCRdb applied fastp at Q25 and MiXCR to the public reads, then kept only in-frame beta chains. Rows are unified per CDR3 protein, each entry keeping the most common DNA and genes. This sample lists about 930,000 distinct CDR3 sequences; almost 30% were detected once. 10% to 13% of the sample belongs to the ten largest clones. These data were also filed under a second study, of T cells of mothers and their children.

The sequencing input was blood. Every receptor here comes from a woman between 40 and 50 years old in good health.

This clonotype was recorded only once. A read error is possible here, since a much larger clone lies one base away. The J gene is TRBJ1-4, the V gene TRBV12-3 or TRBV12-4; D gene ambiguous. The CDR3 covers 13 residues. In DNA, the CDR3 is TGTGCCAGCAGACCTTGGGCTAATGAAAAACGGTTTTTT. Its translation is CASRPWANEKRFF.

V usage is TRBV6-2 or TRBV6-3 and J usage is TRBJ2-7, with D possibly called TRBD1 or TRBD2 (5 bases each). Germline CDR1 and CDR2: MNHEY and SVGEGT. V shed 2 bases and J shed 0 bases, with 11 bases lying between them. This CDR3 is built from 15 residues. The CDR3 region has the DNA TGTGCCAGCAGTTACGGGCAGGGACCCTCCTACGAGCAGTACTTC. Its translation is CASSYGQGPSYEQYF.

Concerning this clonotype: A much more abundant neighbour one base away suggests this may be a read error. V and J are TRBV28 and TRBJ2-7; 8 nucleotides match TRBD2. This CDR3 has 15 residues. Germline CDR1 MDHEN, CDR2 SYDVKM. For the CDR3, the DNA is TGTACCAGCAGTTATGGGAGCGGGGGATCCTACGAGCAGTACTTC. It codes for CTSSYGSGGSYEQYF.

This clonotype has a handful of counts. The chain links TRBV28 to TRBJ1-1, with TRBD1 as a possible D gene (6 bases). V lost 3 bases to trimming and J lost 4 bases, with 9 bases between them. The CDR3 is 13 residues long. CDR1 is MDHEN and CDR2 is SYDVKM in the germline V gene. This chain's CDR3 is CASSFRGPTEAFF. The CDR3 bases are TGTGCCAGCAGTTTCAGGGGCCCCACTGAAGCTTTCTTT.

This clonotype was seen repeatedly, ten times or more. The junction departs from germline at one end; a sequencing error may be responsible. The chain couples TRBV4-1 to TRBJ2-5; D not certain. CDR3 length: 12 amino acids. Per germline, CDR1 MGHRA and CDR2 YSYEKL. The CDR3 protein is CASSQDRETQYF. In DNA form, the CDR3 reads TGTGCCAGCAGCCAAGATAGGGAGACCCAGTACTTC.

The sample holds many counts of this clonotype. This rearrangement joins TRBV27 to TRBJ2-7; 7 bases agree with TRBD1. V dropped 3 bases and J dropped 6; count of bases not matched to a gene: 5. Germline values: CDR1 MNHEY, CDR2 SMNVEV (reference sequence). CDR3 size: 13 residues. The CDR3 coding sequence is TGTGCCAGCAGTTTTGGACAGGCTGGCGAGCAGTACTTC. It is translated as CASSFGQAGEQYF.

This sequence joins TRBV3-1 and TRBJ1-1; a weak D match, TRBD1 (5 bases). This CDR3 is built from 16 residues. Trimming pared 1 base from V and 5 bases from J, leaving 17 bases between. CDR1 and CDR2 (germline): LGHDT, YNNKEL (reference sequence). The chain's CDR3 is CASSQVSGGMRTEAFF. CDR3 sequence (DNA): TGTGCCAGCAGCCAAGTATCCGGGGGGATGCGGACTGAAGCTTTCTTT. Variable domain in full (rest from reference TRBV3-1 and TRBJ1-1): DTAVSQTPKYLVTQMGNDKSIKCEQNLGHDTMYWYKQDSKKFLKIMFSYNNKELIINETVPNRFSPKSPDKAHLNLHINSLELGDSAVYFCASSQVSGGMRTEAFFGQGTRLTVV.

This chain connects TRBV20-1 to TRBJ2-1; D is uncertain. The CDR3 covers 14 residues. The V end was cut by 4 bases, the J end by 6 bases, with 16 bases between. CDR1 is DFQATT and CDR2 is SNEGSKA in the germline V gene (reference sequence). The CDR3 DNA follows: TGCAGTGCTAAAGGTCCGCTAGGTCTCAATGAGCAGTTCTTC. Its protein is CSAKGPLGLNEQFF.

CDR3 nucleotides: TGCAGCGTTGAACAGGGTCAAACAGATACGCAGTATTTT. Amino acid sequence: CSVEQGQTDTQYF. The V call is TRBV29-1, the J call TRBJ2-3; a weak D match, TRBD1 (5 bases). V was pared by 2 bases and J by 3 bases, with 9 bases between. CDR3 length: 13 amino acids. CDR1 SQVTM and CDR2 ANQGSEA come from the germline V gene.

This clonotype was detected ten times or more. This rearrangement joins TRBV7-8 to TRBJ1-4, with 12 nucleotides matching TRBD1. Germline CDR1 is SGHVS and CDR2 is FQNEAQ. Trimming at V came to 5 bases and at J to 7 bases, leaving 5 bases not matched to a gene. The CDR3 length is 15 residues. CDR3 coding DNA: TGTGCCAGCAGCCGCGGGACAGGGGGCGGTGAAAAACTGTTTTTT. This gives the protein CASSRGTGGGEKLFF.

This clonotype was recorded many times. The chain recombines TRBV29-1 with TRBJ2-7; D is unresolved. CDR3 size: 12 residues. Germline V gene sequence: CDR1 SQVTM, CDR2 ANQGSEA. With 7 bases removed from V and 1 base from J, the gap between germline ends came to 11 bases. Here the CDR3 DNA reads TGCAGCGCCTCGGACGGTTCCTACGAGCAGTACTTC. It yields the protein CSASDGSYEQYF.

The sample holds a few counts of this clonotype. The V and J genes are TRBV2 and TRBJ1-2, with 7 bases that match TRBD1. Germline V gene sequence: CDR1 SNHLY, CDR2 FYNNEI. CDR3 size: 14 residues. Germline trimming cut 3 bases from V and 4 bases from J; bases unmatched to any gene: 5. CDR3 bases: TGTGCCAGCAGTGAGTCAGGGGGTGCCTATGGCTACACCTTC. Protein sequence: CASSESGGAYGYTF.

Only a few counts were recorded for this clonotype. The chain uses TRBV2 and TRBJ2-3; 7 bases map to TRBD2. The CDR3 covers 15 residues. V shed 9 bases, J shed 0 bases, and the junction held 9 bases outside the gene matches. CDR1 SNHLY and CDR2 FYNNEI come from the germline V gene. CDR3 nucleotide sequence: TGTGCCAGGGGAGGGGATTTCTTTAGCACAGATACGCAGTATTTT. Protein: CARGGDFFSTDTQYF.

V is TRBV11-2 and J is TRBJ2-7; TRBD2 aligns across 10 bases. The DNA matches TRBJ2-5 better at its end, which makes the J call doubtful. The CDR3 runs 16 residues. CDR1 is SGHAT and CDR2 is FQNNGV in the germline V gene. CDR3 region: CASSPTASGGQETQYF. The CDR3 region has the DNA TGTGCCAGCAGCCCAACGGCTAGCGGGGGCCAAGAGACCCAGTACTTC.

The chain is built from TRBV12-3 or TRBV12-4 and TRBJ1-1; maybe TRBD1 (6 bases). The CDR3 contains 15 residues. The V end was cut by 4 bases, the J end by 6 bases, with 18 bases between. CDR3 in DNA: TGTGCCAGCAGTTCGCTACAGGGCCCGGGGGCTGAAGCTTTCTTT. Encoded protein: CASSSLQGPGAEAFF.

The V call is TRBV28, the J call TRBJ2-7; 9 bases map to TRBD1. Looked up from germline, CDR1 is MDHEN and CDR2 is SYDVKM. The CDR3 has 15 amino acids. Trimming cost V 4 bases and J 0 bases; bases outside gene matches: 4. The CDR3 protein is CASSWGQGFSYEQYF. CDR3 bases: TGTGCCAGCAGTTGGGGACAGGGTTTCTCCTACGAGCAGTACTTC.

The genes are TRBV7-9 and TRBJ1-1; 9 nucleotides line up with TRBD1. The V segment lost 0 bases and the J segment 1 base; nucleotides outside the gene matches: 15. Germline lookup yields CDR1 SEHNR and CDR2 FQNEAQ (reference sequence). The CDR3 totals 20 residues. CDR3 in DNA: TGTGCCAGCAGCTTAGCCCAAATCAAGGGACAGGGCGGGAAGAACACTGAAGCTTTCTTT. Its protein product is CASSLAQIKGQGGKNTEAFF.

The chain links TRBV7-2 to TRBJ2-2; D is possibly TRBD2 (6 bases). Trimming left V 3 bases short and J 4 bases short, with 15 bases between. The CDR3 consists of 16 residues. Looked up from germline, CDR1 is SGHTA and CDR2 is FQGNSA. This CDR3 is CASSFYGRWGTGELFF. The CDR3 DNA sequence: TGTGCCAGCAGCTTCTATGGGAGGTGGGGCACCGGGGAGCTGTTTTTT. The variable domain in full, completed from reference TRBV7-2 and TRBJ2-2, reads GAGVSQSPSNKVTEKGKDVELRCDPISGHTALYWYRQSLGQGLEFLIYFQGNSAPDKSGLPSDRFSAERTGGSVSTLTIQRTQQEDSAVYLCASSFYGRWGTGELFFGEGSRLTVL.

This clonotype was observed many times. The V gene is TRBV9, the J gene TRBJ2-7; D ambiguous. V was shortened by 4 bases and J by 2 bases, with 13 bases between the two germline ends. Germline V lookup: CDR1 SGDLS, CDR2 YYNGEE. The CDR3 contains 14 residues. CDR3 sequence reads: CASSSGTVPYEQYF. The CDR3, as DNA: TGTGCCAGCAGCTCCGGCACCGTCCCCTACGAGCAGTACTTC.

Only a few counts were recorded for this clonotype. The chain is built from TRBV30 and TRBJ2-5; D ambiguous. The CDR3 is 11 residues long. CDR1 and CDR2 from the germline V gene are GTSNPN and SVGIG (reference sequence). Trimming stripped 2 bases from V and 2 bases from J, with 3 bases between. The CDR3 loop reads CAWSQQETQYF. The CDR3 DNA reads TGTGCCTGGAGTCAACAAGAGACCCAGTACTTC.

This clonotype came up many times. This chain joins TRBV2 and TRBJ2-1; D is ambiguous. CDR3 length equals 14 residues. The germline V and J ends were trimmed by 7 bases and 0 bases, with 10 bases remaining between them. The V gene's germline CDR1 is SNHLY and CDR2 FYNNEI. CDR3 bases: TGTGCCAGCACCGTAGAAAGCTCCTACAATGAGCAGTTCTTC. Its translation is CASTVESSYNEQFF.